The T cell receptor beta chain described here comes from a study of monozygotic twins with inflammatory bowel disease. Whole blood, unsorted for T cells, was the source of total RNA. The germline gives CDR1 SGHVS, CDR2 FNYEAQ. CDR3 length equals 17 residues. Researchers used about 4,000 ng of total RNA for each TCR library. TCRdb reprocessed the 5' RACE reads and keeps a single row for each CDR3 protein, giving no DNA. Its clone listing holds more than 350,000 distinct CDR3 sequences. This receptor was identified in a human donor with ulcerative colitis or Crohn's disease, or a healthy co-twin of an affected twin (not recorded which). The chain links TRBV7-6 to TRBJ2-7; without DNA, the TCRdb call of TRBD1 cannot be checked. Source material: blood. CDR3 protein: CASSLGSPGQASYEQYF.